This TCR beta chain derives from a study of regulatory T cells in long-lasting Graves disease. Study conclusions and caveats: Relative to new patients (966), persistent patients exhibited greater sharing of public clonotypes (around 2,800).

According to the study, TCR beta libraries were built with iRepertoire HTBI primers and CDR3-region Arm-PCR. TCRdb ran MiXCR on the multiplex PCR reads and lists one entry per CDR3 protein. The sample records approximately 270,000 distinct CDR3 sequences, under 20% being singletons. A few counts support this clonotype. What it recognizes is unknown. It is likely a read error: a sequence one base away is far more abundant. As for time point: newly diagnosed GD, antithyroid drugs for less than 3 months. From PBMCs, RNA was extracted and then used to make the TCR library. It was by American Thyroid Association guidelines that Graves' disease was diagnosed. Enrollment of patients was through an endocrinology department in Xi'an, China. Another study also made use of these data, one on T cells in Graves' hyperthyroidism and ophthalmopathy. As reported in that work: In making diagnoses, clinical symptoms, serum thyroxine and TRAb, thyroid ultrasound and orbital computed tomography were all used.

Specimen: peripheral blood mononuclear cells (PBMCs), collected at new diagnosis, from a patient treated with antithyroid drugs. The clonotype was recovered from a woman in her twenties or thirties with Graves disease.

The CDR3 is CASSQGGEETPYF. Here the CDR3 DNA reads TGTGCCAGCAGCCAAGGGGGGGAAGAGACCCCGTACTTC. The rearrangement uses TRBV3-1 and TRBJ2-1; D might be TRBD2 (6 bases). The CDR3 totals 13 residues. CDR1 LGHDT and CDR2 YNNKEL come from the germline V gene (reference sequence).